The 5 T cell receptor beta chains below all came from one sample that was sequenced in a study of cytomegalovirus exposure and HLA in healthy donors. The PCR employed 60 Vbeta primers together with 13 Jbeta primers. The method was immunoSEQ multiplex PCR; TCRdb's version includes in-frame clones alone and lacks a portion of them. This table lists about 130,000 clones. What was sequenced was PBMCs. These receptors all come from a middle-aged woman in good health and CMV-seropositive.

This chain links TRBV5-4 with TRBJ2-7; TRBD2 is a possible D gene (6 bases). V lost 4 bases and J lost 5, with 16 bases in between. The CDR3 runs to 14 residues. Germline V gene lookup returns CDR1 SGHNT and CDR2 YYREEE (reference sequence). The CDR3 bases are TGTGCCAGCAGCGTTCCGGGAGCCAAGAACGAGCAGTACTTC. Translating gives CASSVPGAKNEQYF.

The chain's CDR3 is CASTLQGARETQYF. CDR3 sequence (DNA): TGTGCCAGCACCCTTCAGGGGGCGAGGGAGACCCAGTACTTC. The chain combines TRBV5-4 with TRBJ2-5, with 8 positions matching TRBD1. The CDR3 covers 14 residues. Per germline, CDR1 SGHNT and CDR2 YYREEE (reference sequence). V lost 6 bases, J lost 5 bases, and 9 bases stayed unmatched.

The chain links TRBV2 to TRBJ2-7, with D possibly being TRBD2 (6 bases). Germline-derived CDR1 and CDR2 are SNHLY and FYNNEI. This CDR3 is built from 15 residues. The ends were cut back, 6 bases at V and 0 bases at J, with 15 bases in the middle. DNA for the CDR3: TGTGCCAGCAGCGTTCGGCGGGGCCGCTCCTACGAGCAGTACTTC. This codes for CASSVRRGRSYEQYF.

This chain joins TRBV28 and TRBJ1-3; possible D gene TRBD1, 6 bases. The CDR3 totals 17 residues. Trimming took off 4 bases at V and 0 bases at J, with 16 bases between the two ends. Germline values: CDR1 MDHEN, CDR2 SYDVKM. This chain's CDR3 is CASSSDSAALSGNTIYF. In nucleotides, the CDR3 is TGTGCCAGCAGTTCGGACAGCGCTGCCCTCTCTGGAAACACCATATATTTT.

The V gene is TRBV19, the J gene TRBJ2-1, with 12 bases that match TRBD2. The CDR3 is made up of 19 amino acids. CDR1 and CDR2 (germline): LNHDA, SQIVND (reference sequence). Trimming cost V 3 bases and J 0 bases; bases outside gene matches: 9. CDR3 DNA: TGTGCCAGTAGTATTGGACTAGCGGGAAGGAGGAGCTCCTACAATGAGCAGTTCTTC. Amino acid sequence: CASSIGLAGRRSSYNEQFF.